This paragraph reports one TCR beta chain. This CDR3 is 15 amino acids long. In germline, CDR1 is SGHDN, CDR2 FVKESK. Trimming cost V 4 bases and J 6 bases; bases outside gene matches: 6. Profiling relied on immunoSEQ multiplex PCR, and the TCRdb table lists in-frame clones only, not all of them. The profile covers 90,000 to 100,000 clones, with about nine tenths appearing a single time and around 5% taken by the ten largest. The sample is drawn from a study of blood T cell repertoires in COVID-19. The wider study: Samples taken during acute and convalescent COVID-19 were collected in the United States, Italy and Spain.

This sequence was found in a man aged 50 or older with acute or convalescent COVID-19. Sample: peripheral blood. The rearrangement joins TRBV14 to TRBJ2-2; 9 bases map to TRBD2. CDR3 DNA: TGTGCCAGCAGCCGTAGTAGCGGGAGACCCGGGGAGCTGTTTTTT. Translation gives CASSRSSGRPGELFF.